Given below is one TCR beta chain in context. This sample was included in a study of cytomegalovirus exposure and HLA in healthy donors. Study-level information: Prior work identified about 120 million unique TCR beta sequences in about 179 million T cells.

Germline-derived CDR1 and CDR2 are SGDLS and YYNGEE. After removal of 0 bases from V and 5 bases from J, the junction contained 13 bases not matched to a gene. CDR3 length equals 18 residues. This PCR relied on a set of 60 Vbeta primers and 13 Jbeta primers. The method was immunoSEQ multiplex PCR; TCRdb's version includes in-frame clones alone and lacks a portion of them. The sample has some 95,000 clones, roughly 77% seen once. The TCR originated in a man aged 25-40 years in good health and CMV-seronegative. This chain joins TRBV9 and TRBJ2-5; 10 bases map to TRBD2. Sequenced material: PBMCs. The CDR3 coding sequence is TGTGCCAGCAGCGTAGACCCAGCGGGGGGGTCCTTATTGGAGACCCAGTACTTC. Protein sequence: CASSVDPAGGSLLETQYF.